A single sample is the source of the 7 T cell receptor beta chains below, sequenced in a study of blood T cell repertoires in COVID-19 (dated by TCRdb to about 2020). Receptor amplification or capture employed the immunoSEQ multiplex PCR assay. This immuneACCESS table, as held by TCRdb, lists in-frame sequences with V and J called but not all clones. Of the missing ones, under half trace to an unresolved V gene in checked studies; the others have no known cause. The sample contains 200,000 to 250,000 clones, about nine tenths of them found a single time. 7% to 7.5% of the sample rests with the top ten. Sequencing was performed on PBMCs or T cells enriched from blood (not recorded which). The source is a young man in a cohort exposed to, infected with or recovered from COVID-19 (not recorded which).

The chain is built from TRBV5-1 and TRBJ2-3; no definite D call. V lost 7 bases, J lost 1 base, and 13 bases lay in between. Germline-derived CDR1 and CDR2 are SGHRS and YFSETQ. This CDR3 has 14 residues. The CDR3 coding sequence is TGCGCCAGCGAGGTGGGTTGGGGCACAGATACGCAGTATTTT. Its translation is CASEVGWGTDTQYF.

The rearrangement uses TRBV5-6 and TRBJ1-6; the match to TRBD1 covers 11 bases. Germline CDR1 and CDR2: SGHDT and YYEEEE. The CDR3 is made up of 15 amino acids. Trimming cost V 1 base and J 11 bases; bases outside gene matches: 5. The CDR3 coding sequence is TGTGCCAGCAGCTTGAAGGACAGGGGGCTCCCACCCCTCCACTTT. Translated: CASSLKDRGLPPLHF.

The chain couples TRBV11-3 to TRBJ2-5; 8 bases line up with TRBD2. There are 16 residues in the CDR3. The V segment lost 1 base and the J segment 2 bases; nucleotides outside the gene matches: 6. In germline, CDR1 is SGHNT, CDR2 YENEEA. In DNA form, the CDR3 reads TGTGCCAGCAGCTTAGCGGGAGGGACGGCGCAAGAGACCCAGTACTTC. It yields the protein CASSLAGGTAQETQYF.

V is TRBV19 and J is TRBJ1-2; 9 bases align to TRBD1. V dropped 5 bases and J dropped 2; count of bases not matched to a gene: 3. Germline V gene lookup returns CDR1 LNHDA and CDR2 SQIVND (reference sequence). The CDR3 is 14 amino acids. CDR3 nucleotides: TGTGCCAGTAGTGACAGGGGGTCGAACTATGGCTACACCTTC. Its protein product is CASSDRGSNYGYTF.

This clone showed up just once. The CDR3 bases are TGTGCCAGCACTAGCGCAGATACGCAGTATTTT. Protein sequence: CASTSADTQYF. The chain links TRBV9 to TRBJ2-3; D is perhaps TRBD2 (6 bases). From germline, CDR1 is SGDLS and CDR2 YYNGEE. Trimming left V 6 bases short and J 4 bases short, with 6 bases between. The CDR3 runs 11 residues.

The chain combines TRBV19 with TRBJ2-1; 8 nucleotides agree with TRBD2. Trimming removed 1 base from V and 7 bases from J; junction bases left unmatched: 12. The CDR3 has 17 amino acids. In germline, CDR1 is LNHDA, CDR2 SQIVND (reference sequence). The CDR3 loop reads CASSIVLREVGSNEQFF. The CDR3 DNA reads TGTGCCAGTAGTATAGTATTGCGGGAGGTCGGGAGTAATGAGCAGTTCTTC.

This chain joins TRBV2 and TRBJ1-4, with D maybe TRBD1 (6 bases). The CDR3 is made up of 14 amino acids. Germline assignment: CDR1 SNHLY and CDR2 FYNNEI. The V end lost 6 bases, the J end lost 2 bases, and 10 bases lay between the germline ends. Here the CDR3 reads CASRGTGTNEKLFF. CDR3 DNA: TGTGCCAGCAGAGGCACAGGGACTAATGAAAAACTGTTTTTT.